This T cell receptor beta chain was obtained from a study of CD8 T cells in ankylosing spondylitis. There are 16 residues in the CDR3. Germline CDR1 is LGHNA and CDR2 is YNFKEQ. V trimming: 8 bases; J trimming: 0 bases; junction bases outside the gene matches: 9. From the 5' RACE reads, TCRdb called clonotypes with MiXCR, one entry per CDR3 protein. The sample holds 150,000 to 200,000 distinct CDR3 sequences, 10% to 15% seen once. This clonotype was seen repeatedly, ten times or more. The chain combines TRBV4-2 with TRBJ1-4, with TRBD1 matching over 7 bases. The receptor was derived from a female donor with ankylosing spondylitis or in good health (not recorded which). The sequencing input was blood, either unsorted or a sorted T cell fraction (not recorded which). CDR3 DNA sequence: TGTGCCAGCCAAGCTACCGGGACAGCAACTAATGAAAAACTGTTTTTT. Translated: CASQATGTATNEKLFF.